These 29 T cell receptor beta chains originate from one sample sequenced in a study of T-cell memory formation after mild COVID-19 (dated by TCRdb to the early 2020s). Library creation used 5' RACE. Sequencing took place on an Illumina NovaSeq 6000. Using fastp at Q25 and MiXCR, TCRdb reprocessed the public reads and kept productive beta chains. Each CDR3 protein appears once, grouped with its most common genes and DNA. The sample profile shows around 100,000 distinct CDR3 sequences; 11% of them were found once. The ten largest clonotypes hold approximately 40% of the sample. The sample taken for sequencing was PBMCs or a T cell subset sorted from them (not recorded which). These receptors all stem from a young man who had mild COVID-19 (a few samples of this study predate the infection). The sample titles of this study are shuffled in the database, so cell type and time point are left out; the donor was told from shared clones.

This rearrangement joins TRBV4-1 to TRBJ1-2; TRBD1 is a possible D gene (5 bases). Germline assignment: CDR1 MGHRA and CDR2 YSYEKL. With 0 bases removed from V and 4 bases from J, the gap between germline ends came to 15 bases. This CDR3 comprises 16 residues. The CDR3 coding sequence is TGCGCCAGCAGCCAAGAGGCGGCAGGGAATTTCTATGGCTACACCTTC. Translated, it gives CASSQEAAGNFYGYTF.

The V call is TRBV5-1, the J call TRBJ1-1, with a tentative D call TRBD1 (5 bases). Trimming removed 4 bases from V and 4 bases from J, with 20 bases in between. The CDR3 runs to 16 residues. Germline CDR1 is SGHRS and CDR2 is YFSETQ. CDR3 DNA: TGCGCCAGCAGCGACCCCTTGGGACGCATACCCACTGAAGCTTTCTTT. Its translation is CASSDPLGRIPTEAFF. Full variable domain (outside the CDR3, taken from reference TRBV5-1 and TRBJ1-1): KAGVTQTPRYLIKTRGQQVTLSCSPISGHRSVSWYQQTPGQGLQFLFEYFSETQRNKGNFPGRFSGRQFSNSRSEMNVSTLELGDSALYLCASSDPLGRIPTEAFFGQGTRLTVV.

The genes are TRBV2 and TRBJ2-1; D not resolved. The CDR3 is made up of 14 amino acids. V shed 10 bases and J shed 4 bases, with 17 bases lying between them. Germline V gene lookup returns CDR1 SNHLY and CDR2 FYNNEI. The chain's CDR3 is CATTQNSRYNEQFF. The DNA of the CDR3 is TGTGCCACTACTCAGAACTCCCGATACAATGAGCAGTTCTTC.

The V call is TRBV5-1, the J call TRBJ2-3; TRBD1 matches at 8 bases. The CDR3 covers 15 residues. Trimming took 4 bases from V and 1 from J; bases not matched to a gene: 5. Germline CDR1 and CDR2: SGHRS and YFSETQ. The chain's CDR3 is CASSPTGGGTDTQYF. In nucleotides, the CDR3 is TGCGCCAGCAGCCCCACAGGGGGAGGCACAGATACGCAGTATTTT. The whole variable domain, remainder taken from reference TRBV5-1 and TRBJ2-3, is KAGVTQTPRYLIKTRGQQVTLSCSPISGHRSVSWYQQTPGQGLQFLFEYFSETQRNKGNFPGRFSGRQFSNSRSEMNVSTLELGDSALYLCASSPTGGGTDTQYFGPGTRLTVL.

This clonotype was counted a few times. The genes are TRBV7-9 and TRBJ2-2; D tentatively fits TRBD1 or TRBD2 (5 bases each). CDR1 and CDR2 from the germline V gene are SEHNR and FQNEAQ (reference sequence). The V gene lost 5 bases and the J gene lost 2 bases, with 15 bases spanning the gap. The CDR3 is 16 residues long. The chain's CDR3 is CASSAPAGTNTGELFF. The DNA of the CDR3 is TGTGCCAGCAGCGCACCGGCCGGGACCAACACCGGGGAGCTGTTTTTT.

The chain links TRBV29-1 to TRBJ2-7; TRBD1 is a possible D gene (6 bases). CDR3 length equals 11 residues. The germline V gene has CDR1 SQVTM and CDR2 ANQGSEA. Trimming pared 7 bases from V and 3 bases from J, leaving 10 bases between. CDR3 region: CSAQGYYEQYF. CDR3 coding DNA: TGCAGCGCACAGGGATACTACGAGCAGTACTTC.

This clonotype turned up a few times. This chain uses TRBV11-3 with TRBJ2-1, with 7 bases lining up with TRBD1. V shed 2 bases, J shed 7 bases, and the junction held 14 bases outside the gene matches. The CDR3 runs to 17 residues. The V gene's germline CDR1 is SGHNT and CDR2 YENEEA. Here the CDR3 reads CASSLPREGAPLNEQFF. CDR3 bases: TGTGCCAGCAGCTTACCTAGAGAGGGGGCCCCTTTAAATGAGCAGTTCTTC.

The chain has TRBV5-1 and TRBJ2-1; TRBD2 matches at 12 bases. CDR3 length: 14 residues. Germline V lookup: CDR1 SGHRS, CDR2 YFSETQ. After removal of 3 bases from V and 6 bases from J, the junction contained 1 base not matched to a gene. CDR3 bases: TGCGCCAGCAGCTGGGGACTAGCGGGCAATGAGCAGTTCTTC. This encodes CASSWGLAGNEQFF.

This clonotype came up many times. The gene calls are TRBV15 and TRBJ2-3; D gene ambiguous. Per germline, CDR1 LNHNV and CDR2 YYDKDF (reference sequence). Trimming took 3 bases from V and 1 from J, leaving 8 bases between them. This CDR3 has 14 amino acids. DNA of the CDR3: TGTGCCACCAGCAGTCTTTCAGGCACAGATACGCAGTATTTT. It codes for CATSSLSGTDTQYF. Using reference TRBV15 and TRBJ2-3 for the parts outside the CDR3, the full variable domain is DAMVIQNPRYQVTQFGKPVTLSCSQTLNHNVMYWYQQKSSQAPKLLFHYYDKDFNNEADTPDNFQSRRPNTSFCFLDIRSPGLGDTAMYLCATSSLSGTDTQYFGPGTRLTVL.

The genes are TRBV7-2 and TRBJ1-2, with a tentative D call TRBD1 (5 bases). The CDR3 extends over 15 amino acids. The V gene's germline CDR1 is SGHTA and CDR2 FQGNSA. Between the trimmed V and J ends, which lost 5 bases and 2 bases, there was a span of 15 bases. CDR3 loop: CASSLTSGANYGYTF. CDR3 in DNA: TGTGCCAGCAGCCTTACCTCCGGGGCAAACTATGGCTACACCTTC.

The chain uses TRBV11-2 and TRBJ2-3; 8 positions agree with TRBD2. The V segment lost 4 bases and the J segment 2 bases; nucleotides outside the gene matches: 5. The CDR3 runs 15 residues. From germline, CDR1 is SGHAT and CDR2 FQNNGV. As DNA, the CDR3 is TGTGCCAGCAGCTGGGGCGGGGGGTACACAGATACGCAGTATTTT. Translated: CASSWGGGYTDTQYF.

The chain has TRBV11-2 and TRBJ2-7; D is unresolved. Germline CDR1 reads SGHAT; CDR2 reads FQNNGV. CDR3 size: 13 residues. The V and J ends lost 1 base and 7 bases respectively, with 11 bases between them. The CDR3 nucleotides read TGTGCCAGCAGCTTAGTTTGGGGTGAGGAGCAGTACTTC. Protein: CASSLVWGEEQYF.

The CDR3 spells CASSLGTSGHEQYF. CDR3 in DNA: TGTGCCAGCAGCCTAGGGACTAGCGGGCACGAGCAGTACTTC. The V call is TRBV6-5, the J call TRBJ2-7, with 12 bases lining up with TRBD2. Germline-derived CDR1 and CDR2 are MNHEY and SVGAGI. Unmatched junction bases numbered 5, after V lost 6 bases and J lost 5 bases. This CDR3 is 14 amino acids long.

This clonotype has more than one count but fewer than ten. V is TRBV11-2 and J is TRBJ2-5; the D is unclear. Germline-derived CDR1 and CDR2 are SGHAT and FQNNGV. CDR3 length: 17 residues. Trimming took off 6 bases at V and 2 bases at J, with 22 bases between the two ends. CDR3 region: CASRLKAWASPQETQYF. CDR3 in DNA: TGTGCCAGCAGACTAAAAGCATGGGCGTCTCCGCAAGAGACCCAGTACTTC. Using reference TRBV11-2 and TRBJ2-5 for the parts outside the CDR3, the full variable domain is EAGVAQSPRYKIIEKRQSVAFWCNPISGHATLYWYQQILGQGPKLLIQFQNNGVVDDSQLPKDRFSAERLKGVDSTLKIQPAKLEDSAVYLCASRLKAWASPQETQYFGPGTRLLVL.

The chain carries TRBV7-9 and TRBJ2-2; unclear D gene. V lost 1 base, J lost 6 bases, and 9 bases lay in between. The germline gives CDR1 SEHNR, CDR2 FQNEAQ (reference sequence). The CDR3 sequence is 14 residues long. This CDR3 is CASSLENVAGELFF. The DNA for the CDR3 is TGTGCCAGCAGCTTAGAGAATGTGGCCGGGGAGCTGTTTTTT.

This clonotype was picked up a small number of times. The chain links TRBV7-9 to TRBJ2-1; no firm D call. V shed 0 bases and J shed 5 bases, with 11 bases lying between them. CDR1 is SEHNR, CDR2 FQNEAQ, per germline (reference sequence). There are 15 residues in the CDR3. CDR3 sequence reads: CASSLAVGRDNEQFF. The CDR3 bases are TGTGCCAGCAGCTTAGCGGTAGGCAGAGACAATGAGCAGTTCTTC.

This clonotype appeared many times. The chain couples TRBV27 to TRBJ2-7, with TRBD2 as a possible D gene (5 bases). The V end lost 3 bases, the J end lost 3 bases, and 15 bases lay between the germline ends. There are 15 residues in the CDR3. Germline V gene sequence: CDR1 MNHEY, CDR2 SMNVEV (reference sequence). CDR3 in DNA: TGTGCCAGCAGTTTGGGGTTAGCGACCCTCTACGAGCAGTACTTC. Translation: CASSLGLATLYEQYF.

This clonotype occurred many times. The V and J genes are TRBV19 and TRBJ2-1; D is ambiguous. Germline V CDR1 and CDR2: LNHDA, SQIVND (reference sequence). Between the trimmed V and J ends, which lost 6 bases and 3 bases, there was a span of 12 bases. The CDR3 spans 14 residues. The CDR3 DNA reads as TGTGCCAGTAGCGAGACTGGTCTCTACAATGAGCAGTTCTTC. Translating it yields CASSETGLYNEQFF.

This clonotype was counted ten times or more. The rearrangement links TRBV24-1 to TRBJ2-5, with TRBD1 identical over 7 bases. V lost 4 bases and J lost 5; bases outside the gene matches: 15. Germline lookup yields CDR1 KGHDR and CDR2 SFDVKD. The CDR3 is 17 amino acids. Here the CDR3 reads CATSDNIRGQGNETQYF. The CDR3, as DNA: TGTGCCACCAGTGACAACATAAGGGGGCAGGGAAATGAGACCCAGTACTTC.

The chain has TRBV30 and TRBJ2-7; D might be TRBD1 or TRBD2, each matching 5 bases. The CDR3 has 13 residues. CDR1 and CDR2 (germline): GTSNPN, SVGIG (reference sequence). Trimming cost V 3 bases and J 2 bases, with 11 bases left between them. The DNA of the CDR3 is TGTGCCTGGAGCACCGGGGCCGCCTACGAGCAGTACTTC. It is translated as CAWSTGAAYEQYF.

This clonotype was observed a handful of times. The J gene is TRBJ2-1, the V gene TRBV27; D might be TRBD1 (5 bases). V lost 6 bases and J lost 0, with 12 bases in between. The CDR3 is 15 amino acids. CDR1 is MNHEY and CDR2 is SMNVEV in the germline V gene (reference sequence). CDR3: CASSLQGPSYNEQFF. In DNA form, the CDR3 reads TGTGCCAGCAGCCTTCAGGGTCCCTCCTACAATGAGCAGTTCTTC.

This clonotype has more than one count but fewer than ten. This chain joins TRBV6-5 and TRBJ2-3; D call uncertain. The germline V and J ends were trimmed by 6 bases and 3 bases, with 10 bases remaining between them. The CDR3 extends over 13 amino acids. Germline-derived CDR1 and CDR2 are MNHEY and SVGAGI. DNA of the CDR3: TGTGCCAGCAGCCCCGGACCGACAGATACGCAGTATTTT. Translating it yields CASSPGPTDTQYF.

The chain has TRBV20-1 and TRBJ2-1; 7 bases agree with TRBD1. J gave up 5 bases and V 4 bases, and 8 bases lay outside the gene matches. Germline V gene sequence: CDR1 DFQATT, CDR2 SNEGSKA (reference sequence). CDR3 length: 14 residues. The CDR3 protein is CSANTGTEDNEQFF. The DNA for the CDR3 is TGCAGTGCTAACACTGGGACAGAAGACAATGAGCAGTTCTTC.

This chain links TRBV27 with TRBJ2-2, with TRBD2 matching over 7 bases. J lost 2 bases, V lost 5 bases, and 8 bases had no gene match. Germline CDR1 and CDR2: MNHEY and SMNVEV (reference sequence). The length of the CDR3 is 16 residues. CDR3 DNA sequence: TGTGCCAGCAGTCCCCTTGGGGGGGGTAACACCGGGGAGCTGTTTTTT. It yields the protein CASSPLGGGNTGELFF.

The CDR3 DNA reads TGTGCCAGCAGTTCCGGTTTTTCTTCCTACGAGCAGTACGTC. Translated, it gives CASSSGFSSYEQYV. This chain joins TRBV28 and TRBJ2-7; D is undetermined. Trimming took off 4 bases at V and 1 base at J, with 11 bases between the two ends. The CDR3 runs to 14 residues. CDR1 and CDR2 (germline): MDHEN, SYDVKM.

This clonotype was counted between two and nine times. V is TRBV7-9 and J is TRBJ2-7; a possible D gene is TRBD2 (6 bases). Trimming took off 6 bases at V and 0 bases at J, with 15 bases between the two ends. The V gene's germline CDR1 is SEHNR and CDR2 FQNEAQ (reference sequence). This CDR3 is 15 amino acids long. CDR3 region: CASSPPRGISYEQYF. As DNA, the CDR3 is TGTGCCAGCAGTCCCCCCCGGGGGATCTCCTACGAGCAGTACTTC.

This clonotype was counted a few times. The J gene is TRBJ1-1, the V gene TRBV5-1; the D is unclear. The CDR3 has 14 residues. V dropped 1 base and J dropped 2 bases, with 9 bases sitting between them. Germline lookup yields CDR1 SGHRS and CDR2 YFSETQ. The CDR3 region is CASSLRYTNTEAFF. In nucleotides, the CDR3 is TGCGCCAGCAGCTTGCGATACACAAACACTGAAGCTTTCTTT.

This clonotype was observed a few times. V usage is TRBV7-3 and J usage is TRBJ2-3, with TRBD2 matching 7 bases. With 3 bases clipped from V and 10 bases from J, the junction kept 7 bases outside the gene matches. CDR3 length: 13 amino acids. The germline gives CDR1 SGHTA, CDR2 FQGTGA. The CDR3 loop is CASSFSSTSPQYF. The DNA for the CDR3 is TGTGCCAGCAGCTTCTCTTCGACTAGCCCGCAGTATTTT.

The chain is built from TRBV12-3 or TRBV12-4 and TRBJ2-1; 8 bases fit TRBD2. The CDR3 consists of 16 residues. J lost 8 bases, V lost 3 bases, and 12 bases had no gene match. In DNA form, the CDR3 reads TGTGCCAGCAGTTTTCGGCCGGTAGCGGGGAGAGATGAGCAGTTCTTC. Residues: CASSFRPVAGRDEQFF.